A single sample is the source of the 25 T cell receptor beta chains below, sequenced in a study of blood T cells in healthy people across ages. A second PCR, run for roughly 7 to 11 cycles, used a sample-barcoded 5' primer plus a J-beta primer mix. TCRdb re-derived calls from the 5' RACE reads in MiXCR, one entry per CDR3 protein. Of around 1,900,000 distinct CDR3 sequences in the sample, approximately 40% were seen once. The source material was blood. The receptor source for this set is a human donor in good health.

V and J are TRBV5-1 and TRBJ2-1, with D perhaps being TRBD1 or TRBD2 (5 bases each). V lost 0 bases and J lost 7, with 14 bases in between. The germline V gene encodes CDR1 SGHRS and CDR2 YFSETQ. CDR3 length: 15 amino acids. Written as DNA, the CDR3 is TGCGCCAGCAGCTTGGTGGGGGTACGAGGGAATGAGCAGTTCTTC. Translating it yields CASSLVGVRGNEQFF. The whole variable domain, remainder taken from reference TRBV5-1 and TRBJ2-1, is KAGVTQTPRYLIKTRGQQVTLSCSPISGHRSVSWYQQTPGQGLQFLFEYFSETQRNKGNFPGRFSGRQFSNSRSEMNVSTLELGDSALYLCASSLVGVRGNEQFFGPGTRLTVL.

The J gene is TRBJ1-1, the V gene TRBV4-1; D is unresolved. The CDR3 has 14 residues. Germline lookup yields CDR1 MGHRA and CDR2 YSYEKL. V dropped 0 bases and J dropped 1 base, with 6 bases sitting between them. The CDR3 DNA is TGCGCCAGCAGCCAAGAACCCGAGAACACTGAAGCTTTCTTT. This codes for CASSQEPENTEAFF.

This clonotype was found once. CDR3 loop: CASTSLTSRGTDTQYF. CDR3 bases: TGCGCCAGCACATCCCTCACTAGCCGCGGCACAGATACGCAGTATTTT. The chain is built from TRBV5-1 and TRBJ2-3; the D gene is possibly TRBD2 (6 bases). V dropped 6 bases and J dropped 1 base, with 18 bases sitting between them. Germline CDR1 is SGHRS and CDR2 is YFSETQ. There are 16 residues in the CDR3. Combining the CDR3 with reference TRBV5-1 and TRBJ2-3 gives the whole variable domain KAGVTQTPRYLIKTRGQQVTLSCSPISGHRSVSWYQQTPGQGLQFLFEYFSETQRNKGNFPGRFSGRQFSNSRSEMNVSTLELGDSALYLCASTSLTSRGTDTQYFGPGTRLTVL.

CDR3 loop: CASSQLSGANEQFF. The CDR3 DNA is TGCGCCAGCAGCCAACTTTCAGGGGCCAATGAGCAGTTCTTC. The chain employs TRBV4-3 and TRBJ2-1; TRBD1 might be the D (6 bases). Per germline, CDR1 LGHNA and CDR2 YSLEER. The CDR3 runs to 14 residues. The V end was cut by 2 bases, the J end by 6 bases, with 11 bases between.

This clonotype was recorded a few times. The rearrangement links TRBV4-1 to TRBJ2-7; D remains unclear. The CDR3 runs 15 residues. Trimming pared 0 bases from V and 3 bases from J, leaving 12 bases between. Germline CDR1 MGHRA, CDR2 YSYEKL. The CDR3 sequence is CASSQDPGINYEQYF. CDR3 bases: TGCGCCAGCAGCCAAGATCCTGGGATTAACTACGAGCAGTACTTC.

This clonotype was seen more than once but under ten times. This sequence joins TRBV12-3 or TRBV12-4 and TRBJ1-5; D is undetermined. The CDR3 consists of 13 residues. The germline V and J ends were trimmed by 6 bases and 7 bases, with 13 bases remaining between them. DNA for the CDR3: TGTGCCAGCAGCCCCACGGTTTGGCAGCCCCAGCATTTT. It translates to CASSPTVWQPQHF.

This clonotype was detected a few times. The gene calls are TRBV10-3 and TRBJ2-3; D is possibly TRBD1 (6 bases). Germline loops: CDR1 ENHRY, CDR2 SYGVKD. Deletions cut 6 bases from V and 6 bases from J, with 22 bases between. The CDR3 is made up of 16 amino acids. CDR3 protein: CAISRRQAETTDTQYF. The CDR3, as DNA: TGTGCCATCAGCCGACGACAGGCTGAGACCACCGATACGCAGTATTTT.

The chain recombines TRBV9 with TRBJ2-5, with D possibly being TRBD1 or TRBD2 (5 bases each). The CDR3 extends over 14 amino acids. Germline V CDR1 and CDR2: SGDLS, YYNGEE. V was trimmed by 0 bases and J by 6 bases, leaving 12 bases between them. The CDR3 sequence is CASSVDEGRKTQYF. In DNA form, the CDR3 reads TGTGCCAGCAGCGTAGATGAGGGACGGAAGACCCAGTACTTC.

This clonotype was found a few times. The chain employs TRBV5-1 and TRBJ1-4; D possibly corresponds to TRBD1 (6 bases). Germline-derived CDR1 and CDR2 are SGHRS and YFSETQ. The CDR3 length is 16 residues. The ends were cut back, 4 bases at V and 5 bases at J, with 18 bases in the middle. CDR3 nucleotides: TGCGCCAGCAGCCCGGGGGTGGACAGCCCCAATGAAAAACTGTTTTTT. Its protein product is CASSPGVDSPNEKLFF.

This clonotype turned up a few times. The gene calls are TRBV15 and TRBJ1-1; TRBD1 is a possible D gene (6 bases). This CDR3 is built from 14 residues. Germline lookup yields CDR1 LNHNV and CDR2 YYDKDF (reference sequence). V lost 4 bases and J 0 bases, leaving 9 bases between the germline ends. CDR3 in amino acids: CATSKGQLNTEAFF. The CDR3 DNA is TGTGCCACCAGCAAAGGACAGCTGAACACTGAAGCTTTCTTT.

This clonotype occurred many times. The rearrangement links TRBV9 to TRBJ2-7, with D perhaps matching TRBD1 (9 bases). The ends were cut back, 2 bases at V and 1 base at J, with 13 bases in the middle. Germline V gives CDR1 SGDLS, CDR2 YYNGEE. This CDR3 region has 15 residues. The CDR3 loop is CASSVSGTGSYEQYF. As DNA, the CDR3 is TGTGCCAGCAGCGTTAGCGGGACAGGGTCCTACGAGCAGTACTTC.

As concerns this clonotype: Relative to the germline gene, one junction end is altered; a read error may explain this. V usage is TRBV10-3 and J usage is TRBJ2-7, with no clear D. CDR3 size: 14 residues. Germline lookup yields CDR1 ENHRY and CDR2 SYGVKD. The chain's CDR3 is CAVSLTTSATKQYF. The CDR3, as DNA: TGTGCCGTCAGCCTCACGACATCGGCTACGAAGCAGTACTTC.

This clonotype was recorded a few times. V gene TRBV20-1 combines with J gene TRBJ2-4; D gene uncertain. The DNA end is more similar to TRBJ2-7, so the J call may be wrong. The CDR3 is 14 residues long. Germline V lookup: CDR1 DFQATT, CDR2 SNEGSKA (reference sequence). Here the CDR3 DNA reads TGCAGTGCCGCAAGCCCCGGGTCCCCCTACGAGCAGTACTTC. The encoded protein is CSAASPGSPYEQYF.

The CDR3 reads CATSSLLGPYGYTF. CDR3 in DNA: TGTGCCACCAGCAGCTTATTGGGGCCGTATGGCTACACCTTC. The rearrangement uses TRBV15 and TRBJ1-2; possible D gene TRBD1, 5 bases. Trimming shortened V by 3 bases and J by 5 bases, and 13 bases separated the two germline ends. CDR1 and CDR2 (germline): LNHNV, YYDKDF (reference sequence). This CDR3 has 14 residues.

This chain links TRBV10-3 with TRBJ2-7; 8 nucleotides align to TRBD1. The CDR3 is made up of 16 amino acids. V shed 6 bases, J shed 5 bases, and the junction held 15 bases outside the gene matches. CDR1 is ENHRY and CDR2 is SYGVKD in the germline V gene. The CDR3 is CAIRTIPGQGNDEQYF. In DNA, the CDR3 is TGTGCCATCAGGACCATACCAGGACAGGGAAACGACGAGCAGTACTTC.

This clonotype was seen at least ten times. The CDR3 is CASSRRGQGETQYF. CDR3 DNA sequence: TGTGCCAGCTCCAGACGGGGACAGGGAGAGACCCAGTACTTC. V usage is TRBV27 and J usage is TRBJ2-5; 9 bases line up with TRBD1. J gave up 4 bases and V 8 bases, and 8 bases lay outside the gene matches. The germline V gene encodes CDR1 MNHEY and CDR2 SMNVEV (reference sequence). CDR3 length: 14 residues.

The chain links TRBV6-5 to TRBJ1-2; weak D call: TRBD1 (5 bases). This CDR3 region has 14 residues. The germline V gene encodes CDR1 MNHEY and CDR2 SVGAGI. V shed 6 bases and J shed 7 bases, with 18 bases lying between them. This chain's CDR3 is CASSRRDRLIGYTF. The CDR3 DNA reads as TGTGCCAGCAGCCGTCGGGACCGACTGATTGGCTACACCTTC.

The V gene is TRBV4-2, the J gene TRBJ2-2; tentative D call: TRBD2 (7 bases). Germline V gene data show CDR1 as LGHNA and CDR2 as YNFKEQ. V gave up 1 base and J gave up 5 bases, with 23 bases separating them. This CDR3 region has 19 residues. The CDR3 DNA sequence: TGTGCCAGCAGCCAAGTAGGGGGGGGCCTAATCAGAGGAACCGGGGAGCTGTTTTTT. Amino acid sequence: CASSQVGGGLIRGTGELFF.

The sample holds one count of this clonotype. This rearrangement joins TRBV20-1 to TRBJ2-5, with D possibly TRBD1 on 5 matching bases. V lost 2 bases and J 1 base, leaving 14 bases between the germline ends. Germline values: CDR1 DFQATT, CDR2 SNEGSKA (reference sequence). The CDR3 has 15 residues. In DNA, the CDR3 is TGCAGTGCTAGATTCCCTTCGCAGGGCCAAGAGACCCAGTACTTC. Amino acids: CSARFPSQGQETQYF.

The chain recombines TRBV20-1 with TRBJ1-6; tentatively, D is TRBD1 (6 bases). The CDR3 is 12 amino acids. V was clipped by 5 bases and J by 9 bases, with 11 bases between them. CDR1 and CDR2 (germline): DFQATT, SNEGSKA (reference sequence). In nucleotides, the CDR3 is TGCAGTGCTCGATTAGGGGGTTCACCCCTCCACTTT. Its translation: CSARLGGSPLHF.

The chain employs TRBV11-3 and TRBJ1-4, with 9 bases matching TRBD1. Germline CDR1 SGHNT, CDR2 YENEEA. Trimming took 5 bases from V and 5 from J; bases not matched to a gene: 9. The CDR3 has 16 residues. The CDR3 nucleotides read TGTGCCAGCAGCAACGCCCCCGGGACAGGGAATGAAAAACTGTTTTTT. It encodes CASSNAPGTGNEKLFF.

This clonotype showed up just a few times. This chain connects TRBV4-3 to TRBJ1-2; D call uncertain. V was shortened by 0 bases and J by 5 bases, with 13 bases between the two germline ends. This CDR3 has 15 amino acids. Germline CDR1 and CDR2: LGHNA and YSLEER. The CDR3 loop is CASSQDMAGSYGYTF. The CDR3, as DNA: TGCGCCAGCAGCCAAGATATGGCAGGATCATATGGCTACACCTTC.

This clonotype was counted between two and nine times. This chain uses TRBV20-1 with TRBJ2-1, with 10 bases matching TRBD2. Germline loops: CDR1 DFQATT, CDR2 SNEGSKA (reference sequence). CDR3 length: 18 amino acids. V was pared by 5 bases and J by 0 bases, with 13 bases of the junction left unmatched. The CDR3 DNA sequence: TGCAGTGCTGCAGCGGGGGGGCCCGTGATAAGCTCCTACAATGAGCAGTTCTTC. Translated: CSAAAGGPVISSYNEQFF.

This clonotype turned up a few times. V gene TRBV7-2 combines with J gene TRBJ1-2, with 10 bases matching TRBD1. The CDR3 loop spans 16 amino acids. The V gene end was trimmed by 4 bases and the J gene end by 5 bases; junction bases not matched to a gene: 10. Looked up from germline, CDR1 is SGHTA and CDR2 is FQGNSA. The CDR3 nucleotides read TGTGCCAGCAGCTCCAGGGCGGGACAGGGGTCATATGGCTACACCTTC. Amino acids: CASSSRAGQGSYGYTF.

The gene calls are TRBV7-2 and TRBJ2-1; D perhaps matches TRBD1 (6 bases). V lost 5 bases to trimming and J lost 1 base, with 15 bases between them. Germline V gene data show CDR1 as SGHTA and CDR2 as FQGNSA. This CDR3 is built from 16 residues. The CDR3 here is CASSQQGHLSYNEQFF. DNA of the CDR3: TGTGCCAGCAGCCAACAGGGACACCTGTCCTACAATGAGCAGTTCTTC. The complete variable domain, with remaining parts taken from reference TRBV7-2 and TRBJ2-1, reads GAGVSQSPSNKVTEKGKDVELRCDPISGHTALYWYRQSLGQGLEFLIYFQGNSAPDKSGLPSDRFSAERTGGSVSTLTIQRTQQEDSAVYLCASSQQGHLSYNEQFFGPGTRLTVL.